This T cell receptor (beta chain) was recovered during a study of cytomegalovirus exposure and HLA in healthy donors (dated by TCRdb to the late 2010s). With respect to the entire study: In an earlier analysis of roughly 500 of the donors, 276 Gb of sequence data and about 110 million unique TCR beta sequences from roughly 200 million T cells were reported. A later genetic analysis took genome-wide SNP genotypes for 398 of the 666 donors and used that subset as a discovery cohort. Of the 300 to 500 genotyped donors, over 80% were placed in the genetic ancestry cluster associated with self-reported Caucasian donors. Because of strong linkage in the cohort, five DR-DQ haplotypes were treated as single units for association and clustering. HLA typing covered class I and class II loci at four-digit resolution. Rather than using new phenotypic data, the later analysis identified candidate immune exposures from TCR beta sequences and from how often those sequences occurred across donors. The study combined high-throughput TCR immunosequencing, statistical association of individual TCRs with disease status, and machine learning to predict cytomegalovirus infection status. Among 350 to 400 genotyped donors of the cohort, an average of 235,054 unique TCR beta nucleotide sequences were sequenced per donor, roughly 20% of them non-productive. Along with the approximately 700-subject first cohort, a separate validation cohort of 120 different subjects was used. An early release that covered roughly 600 HLA-typed donors contained approximately 300 gigabases of sequencing data and 85 million to 100 million unique TCR sequences. Donor age, sex, ethnicity and CMV serostatus were compiled together with the repertoire data. All discovery cohort repertoires had been generated on a single sequencing platform. The study used immunosequencing to profile the T cell repertoires of 666 subjects and linked those repertoires to cytomegalovirus serostatus. A later analysis re-examined previously published TCR beta repertoires from more than 650 donors and added high-resolution HLA genotyping to investigate patterns of TCR occurrence. An earlier analysis of approximately 640 of the donors applied high-throughput TCR beta sequencing to assess whether each TCR beta V gene segment acted as functional or pseudogenic. Typing coverage varied by locus: roughly 620-640 donors for A, B, C, DRB1 and DQB1; roughly 500 for DQA1; about 590 for DPA1; roughly 470 for DPB1. The study aimed to test whether cataloging public T cell receptors could reveal signatures of past pathogen exposure.

Via the germline V gene, CDR1 is LGHNA and CDR2 YNFKEQ. Trimming at the junction amounts to 0 bases on V and 0 bases on J, and the germline ends lie 13 bases apart. The cysteine opens and the phenylalanine closes a CDR3 of 17 amino acids. Just CDR3 DNA is preserved here, 51 bases in frame from base 1. Libraries were constructed by the immunoSEQ multiplex PCR assay. A mixture of 60 forward primers for TCR Vbeta segments and 13 reverse primers for TCR Jbeta segments was used in the multiplex PCR. A multiplex PCR assay on genomic DNA amplified the CDR3 region of rearranged TCR beta genes. The Illumina HiSeq System was used to sequence the amplified TCR beta libraries as 87-base-pair reads. The authors' pipeline ran thus. A later analysis tallied around 80 million unique TCR beta chains across the 666 repertoires, and around 9.9 million of those chains were shared by two or more donors. To remove PCR and sequencing errors, raw reads were error-corrected and collapsed into unique sequences using a nearest-neighbor algorithm that merged closely related sequences. Alignment of CDR3 sequences to IMGT reference sequences was used to assign V, D and J gene segments. For a sequence to be retained, a match of at least six nucleotides to both a V gene segment and a J gene segment was required. A rearrangement counted as productive if the CDR3 had no stop codons and remained in frame with V and J, and every other rearrangement counted as non-productive. CDR3 was defined according to IMGT convention as the region running from the second conserved V-encoded cysteine to the conserved J-encoded phenylalanine. Sequences without an unambiguous match to a single V gene segment were excluded from the earlier analysis of about 640 of the donors. In an earlier analysis of some 590 of the donors, V segments were called functional above 56.7% productive rearrangements and were called segregating when the between-donor standard deviation exceeded 5%. A statistical classification framework was built to diagnose cytomegalovirus status from the catalog of TCR beta chain sequences. V and J gene assignment, in a later analysis, came from comparing TCR nucleotide sequences with IMGT/GENE-DB human TR gene sequences. In a later analysis, CDR3 sequences and most-parsimonious VDJ recombination scenarios were assigned using the TCRdist pipeline. In a later analysis, every TCR beta chain was defined by the combination of its CDR3 amino acid sequence and its V-gene family, and reads without a unique V-gene family were dropped. As a way to deal with suspected cross-contamination and a sequencing artifact, a later analysis dropped 450 to 600 nucleotide sequences that were highly shared and had low generation probability. For each public chain, a later analysis derived a clonal expansion index from normalized ranks of inferred template counts within each repertoire. In a later analysis, generation probabilities were computed using a VDJ recombination model fitted to out-of-frame rearrangements, and the results were checked against IGoR. In a later analysis, hypergeometric tests were used to score TCR-TCR, TCR-HLA and TCR-CMV co-occurrence, with a repertoire-size bias correction applied to TCR pairs. A later analysis estimated false discovery rates by permuting HLA or CMV assignments 20 times. In a later analysis, co-occurring TCRs were grouped with DBSCAN, and TCRdist sequence similarity was added when clustering was performed within HLA-allele-positive subsets. Repertoires with fewer than 30,000 or more than 120,000 public chains, plus five repertoires with anomalous nucleotide sharing, were excluded from co-occurrence clustering. TCRdb took this table from immuneACCESS and kept in-frame rearrangements with V and J called. Such tables lack part of the clones; where checked against another copy, unresolved V genes explain under half of the gap, and the rest is unexplained. That table furnishes V, J and clone size, whereas the DNA furnished D and trimming. Counted in this sample were roughly 120,000 clones; roughly 70% of them appeared once. Jointly, the top ten make up more than 1.5% of the sample.

On the study overall, not on this receptor specifically: In a later analysis, most CMV-associated TCR beta chains were found to appear HLA-restricted, with HLA associations seemingly driven largely by CMV exposure. Immune exposure information for the cohort was limited to CMV serostatus. Strong co-occurrence of HLA alleles, especially DR and DQ, made assigning TCR associations to individual alleles difficult. Three of the identified cytomegalovirus-associated TCR beta chains were confirmed in vitro to be specific for cytomegalovirus antigens. In a later analysis, HLA-associated TCR beta chains showed more clonal expansion and lower generation probabilities than non-associated chains that were equally common. Because some donors lacked HLA typing at each locus, the association tests relied only on the typed subset. In an earlier analysis of about 550 of the donors, most TCR beta V segments were observed in productive rearrangements about 87% or about 30% of the time, broadly matching IMGT annotations. Because counts were too low, seventeen rarely observed V segments, including chromosome 9 orphons, were excluded from the earlier analysis of 587 of the donors. A later analysis found that TCR association rates varied across HLA loci, with DRB1 alleles showing the most associated TCRs and HLA-C alleles the fewest. A total of 150 to 200 TCR beta chains were listed by the study as associated with cytomegalovirus. The sequencing pipeline was judged likely to have produced a cluster of highly shared sequence variants as a technical artifact. A later analysis associated 16,951 TCR beta sequences with specific HLA alleles at a false discovery rate of 0.05. Some IMGT-functional V segments, including TRBV6-2 and TRBV6-3, could not be told apart with the 87-base-pair reads, so those segments were excluded. Most TCR sequences were seen in very few donors, while some public TCRs were found in many individuals. An association between a missense DCLRE1C variant and V-gene and J-gene trimming of TCR beta chains was found in a later genetic analysis and replicated in an independent cohort. In a later genetic analysis, fewer N-insertions in productive TCRs were reported among donors in an Asian-associated ancestry cluster than the 666-donor mean. Correlated functional status among segregating V segments might be attributable to linkage disequilibrium, but an unknown experimental factor could not be ruled out. A further reported finding was that TCR beta sequences accurately predicted the HLA-A and HLA-B alleles for most subjects in the first cohort. Cytomegalovirus status was reported to be diagnosed by the classifier with high specificity and sensitivity in both the original and validation cohorts. This cohort had only TCR beta chains sequenced, and the lack of alpha or paired-chain data limited which features could be detected. A later analysis reported that several top co-occurrence clusters appeared linked to parvovirus B19, influenza, CMV and Epstein-Barr virus. According to the authors, the approach could potentially be generalized to other disease states and immunological phenotypes. Presence/absence analyses assumed roughly uniform sequencing depth across donors, an assumption that may not hold.

In total, more than 500 healthy bone marrow donors made up the cohort. At the time of sampling, all cohort members were nominally healthy, though unrecorded immune exposures were likely present. The donor was CMV seronegative and was included in the group of a few hundred seronegative cohort members. A peripheral blood sample was collected from each donor, and TCR beta sequencing was performed on peripheral blood mononuclear cells. The Qiagen DNeasy Blood Extraction Kit was used to extract genomic DNA from the blood cell samples. The sample holds a few counts of this clone. The clone's antigen remains unknown. The input lacks base qualities; no much larger clone sits a single base away.

What was sequenced was PBMCs. This receptor was obtained from a woman between 18 and 30 years old in good health and CMV-seronegative. This chain is built from TRBV4-2 and TRBJ2-3, and the D gene may be TRBD1, 6 bases matching. The nucleotide sequence reads TGTGCCAGCAGCCAAGAGGACAGTAGTACTAGCACAGATACGCAGTATTTT. Its translation reads: CASSQEDSSTSTDTQYF.